The clone carrying this T cell receptor beta chain has a count of ten or more. Its antigen is not known. These data originate in a study of T cell repertoires in cytomegalovirus infection. Overall study: Public TCR beta signature analysis indicated the presence of both CMV infection and matching HLA type.

TCRdb analysed the reads with MiXCR anew, one entry per CDR3 protein. The repertoire holds approximately 500,000 distinct CDR3 sequences, roughly 12% seen once, with more than 8.5% in the top ten. General study findings and limits: There were carriers of CMV plus the relevant HLA, and cumulative public TCR beta family frequency identified them. Predominance within the ex vivo response was attributable to HLA-C-restricted CMV-specific TCR beta clonotypes.

This CDR3 region has 13 residues. CDR1 and CDR2 (germline): SGHTA, FQGTGA. Trimming left V 0 bases short and J 7 bases short, with 9 bases between. The chain carries TRBV7-3 and TRBJ2-5; D perhaps matches TRBD1 (6 bases). The origin of this receptor is a human donor in good health (CMV status not recorded). Some clones in this sample may be carry-over from other donors' samples. The sequenced material came from PBMCs. The CDR3 reads CASSLTGAATQYF. CDR3 in DNA: TGTGCCAGCAGCTTAACGGGGGCCGCGACCCAGTACTTC.